Listed here is a single TCR beta chain. The data were obtained in a study of blood T cell repertoires in COVID-19. In the study overall: The samples span acute and convalescent COVID-19 from the United States, Italy and Spain. T cells, B-cell-depleted T cells, or PBMCs provided the cDNA or gDNA that served as material.

Source study methods: Cell counts per sample came from amplifying reference gene primers. Here immunoSEQ multiplex PCR was the method, and the copy in TCRdb shows in-frame clones only, minus some. V and J calls and clone size come straight from that table; D and trimming were deduced from the DNA. The sample records 150,000 to 200,000 clones, around 80% being singletons. The V gene lost 1 base and the J gene lost 10 bases, with 15 bases spanning the gap. CDR3 length: 15 amino acids. The germline V gene encodes CDR1 SGHRS and CDR2 YFSETQ. This sequence originates from a man aged 70 or older with active or convalescent COVID-19. The V gene is TRBV5-1, the J gene TRBJ1-6; TRBD1 is a possible D gene (6 bases). Sequences were obtained from peripheral blood. The CDR3 DNA sequence: TGCGCCAGCAGCTTGTATACAGGGAGAGAATCACCCCTCCACTTT. This encodes CASSLYTGRESPLHF. Filled out from reference TRBV5-1 and TRBJ1-6, the complete variable domain reads KAGVTQTPRYLIKTRGQQVTLSCSPISGHRSVSWYQQTPGQGLQFLFEYFSETQRNKGNFPGRFSGRQFSNSRSEMNVSTLELGDSALYLCASSLYTGRESPLHFGNGTRLTVT.